Listed below are T cell receptor beta chains from one sample, sequenced in a study of blood T cell repertoires in COVID-19. Some clones are missing from TCRdb's copy, which holds only in-frame ones; the method was immunoSEQ multiplex PCR. The sample has around 250,000 clones, around 88% seen once; the top ten hold around an eighth. Sequences were obtained from peripheral blood. The receptors originated from a man older than 75 with acute or convalescent COVID-19. Each CDR3 is given with its conserved first and last residue. Fields, in order: J gene, D gene, clone size, V gene, CDR3 protein, CDR3 DNA. A D gene is named only where the DNA matches it firmly. Size is stated for part of the rows, as once, few or many counts, or as a class when the clone is expanded.

TRBJ2-7 TRBD1 NA TRBV10-3 CAIGRQGASYEQYF TGTGCCATCGGAAGACAGGGGGCATCCTACGAGCAGTACTTC
TRBJ1-5 NA NA TRBV6-5 CASSHRSDQPQHF TGTGCCAGCAGCCATCGTTCAGATCAGCCCCAGCATTTT
TRBJ1-1 NA NA TRBV6-5 CASTNRGGEAFF TGTGCCAGTACCAACCGGGGGGGTGAAGCTTTCTTT
TRBJ2-3 NA NA TRBV19 CASNWPRGGTDTQYF TGTGCCAGTAACTGGCCCCGCGGGGGCACAGATACGCAGTATTTT
TRBJ2-1 NA NA TRBV2 CASNTGQGSYNEQFF TGTGCCAGCAATACAGGGCAGGGCTCCTACAATGAGCAGTTCTTC
TRBJ1-1 NA NA TRBV5-4 CASSFGGKTEAFF TGTGCCAGCAGCTTTGGAGGGAAGACTGAAGCTTTCTTT
TRBJ1-1 TRBD1 NA TRBV9 CASSVAEDREEAFF TGTGCCAGCAGCGTAGCTGAAGACAGGGAGGAAGCTTTCTTT
TRBJ2-7 NA NA TRBV28 CASSFNQGLTEQYF TGTGCCAGCAGTTTTAACCAGGGGCTTACCGAGCAGTACTTC
TRBJ1-5 NA NA TRBV29-1 CSVEAGSGQPQHF TGCAGCGTTGAGGCAGGGTCGGGTCAGCCCCAGCATTTT
TRBJ2-1 TRBD2 NA TRBV3-1/TRBV3-2 CASSALTGRNEQFF TGTGCCAGCAGCGCCCTGACCGGGAGGAATGAGCAGTTCTTC
TRBJ2-5 TRBD2 NA TRBV5-1 CASSLERGETQYF TGCGCCAGCAGCTTGGAGCGGGGGGAGACCCAGTACTTC
TRBJ2-7 NA NA TRBV12-5 CASAPIGGNAQYF TGTGCTAGTGCCCCTATTGGAGGGAACGCGCAGTACTTC
TRBJ2-7 NA NA TRBV28 CASRPGNYEQYF TGTGCCAGCAGGCCGGGGAACTACGAGCAGTACTTC
TRBJ1-1 NA NA TRBV4-3 CASSYLGGAEAFF TGCGCCAGCAGCTATCTGGGGGGGGCTGAAGCTTTCTTT
TRBJ1-2 TRBD1 once TRBV18 CASSRSPLRGHYGYTF TGTGCCAGCTCTCGCTCTCCCCTAAGGGGGCACTATGGCTACACCTTC
TRBJ2-3 TRBD1 NA TRBV28 CASRSGTGWVVTDTQYF TGTGCCAGCAGGTCCGGGACAGGGTGGGTGGTTACAGATACGCAGTATTTT
TRBJ2-3 TRBD2 NA TRBV19 CASSPGTRGITDTQYF TGTGCCAGTAGTCCCGGGACTAGGGGTATAACAGATACGCAGTATTTT
TRBJ1-4 TRBD1 once TRBV28 CASVRQGNEKLFF TGTGCCAGCGTAAGACAGGGTAATGAAAAGCTGTTTTTT
TRBJ2-7 NA NA TRBV6-1 CASSEGTRSSQQYF TGTGCCAGCAGTGAAGGAACGCGGTCATCTCAGCAGTACTTC
TRBJ2-1 TRBD1 once TRBV9 CASSTTDRGLGNEQFF TGTGCCAGCAGCACGACCGACAGGGGGTTAGGTAATGAGCAGTTCTTC
TRBJ2-1 NA NA TRBV28 CASSSELQGGRYNEQFF TGTGCCAGCAGTTCCGAATTACAGGGAGGGAGGTACAATGAGCAGTTCTTC
TRBJ2-3 NA NA TRBV19 CASSMGLPGAFTDTQYF TGTGCCAGTAGTATGGGACTTCCCGGGGCATTCACAGATACGCAGTATTTT
TRBJ2-5 TRBD2 NA TRBV12-5 CASGLGRVSSGQETQYF TGTGCTAGTGGTTTGGGTCGGGTGTCTAGCGGACAAGAGACCCAGTACTTC
TRBJ1-6 NA NA TRBV19 CATARSSYNSPLHF TGTGCCACCGCGAGGAGCTCCTATAATTCACCCCTCCACTTT
TRBJ2-7 NA many TRBV6-2/TRBV6-3 CASSQAAGNVYEQYF TGTGCCAGCAGTCAGGCGGCGGGGAACGTTTACGAGCAGTACTTC
TRBJ2-3 TRBD1 NA TRBV19 CASSIRGRGRLDTQYF TGTGCCAGTAGTATCCGTGGCAGGGGGCGTTTAGATACGCAGTATTTT
TRBJ1-1 NA few TRBV4-2 CASSPMGTQGTEAFF TGTGCCAGCAGCCCTATGGGGACCCAGGGGACTGAAGCTTTCTTT
TRBJ1-2 NA NA TRBV19 CASSIVAGDGYTF TGTGCCAGTAGTATAGTTGCAGGGGACGGCTACACCTTC
TRBJ2-7 TRBD1 NA TRBV2 CASSRQGSSYEQYF TGTGCCAGCAGCAGACAGGGGTCCTCCTACGAGCAGTACTTC
TRBJ2-6 NA NA TRBV28 CASSLPYRFLSGANVLTF TGTGCCAGCAGCCTGCCTTACAGGTTCCTCTCTGGGGCCAACGTCCTGACTTTC
TRBJ2-5 NA NA TRBV7-2 CASSYGTFQETQYF TGTGCCAGCAGCTACGGGACTTTTCAAGAGACCCAGTACTTC
TRBJ2-3 TRBD1 few TRBV3-1/TRBV3-2 CASRPERGPADTQYF TGTGCCAGCAGGCCTGAAAGGGGGCCCGCAGATACGCAGTATTTT
TRBJ2-2 TRBD2 NA TRBV5-8 CASSPGTSGRGRNTGELFF TGTGCCAGCAGCCCGGGGACTAGCGGGAGAGGACGAAACACCGGGGAGCTGTTTTTT
TRBJ1-5 NA NA TRBV19 CARKEGQPQHF TGTGCCAGGAAAGAGGGTCAGCCCCAGCATTTT
TRBJ1-4 NA NA TRBV27 CASSLSAGRGEKLFF TGTGCCAGCAGTTTATCGGCGGGTCGGGGGGAAAAACTGTTTTTT
TRBJ2-5 NA NA TRBV12-3/TRBV12-4 CASSSGGETQYF TGTGCCAGCAGTTCTGGGGGGGAGACCCAGTACTTC
TRBJ2-3 TRBD2 NA TRBV7-9 CASSLGLAESTDTQYF TGTGCCAGCAGCTTAGGGCTAGCGGAGAGCACAGATACGCAGTATTTT
TRBJ1-3 NA NA TRBV5-1 CASSLGMDYSGNTIYF TGCGCCAGCAGCTTGGGAATGGACTACTCTGGAAACACCATATATTTT
TRBJ1-2 NA NA TRBV7-2 CASSLETATYGYTF TGTGCCAGCAGCTTGGAGACAGCGACCTATGGCTACACCTTC
TRBJ1-4 NA NA TRBV19 CASSGAGSTNEKLFF TGTGCCAGTAGTGGAGCGGGATCAACTAATGAAAAACTGTTTTTT
TRBJ2-5 NA NA TRBV7-9 CASSFSGETQYF TGTGCCAGCAGCTTTTCAGGAGAGACCCAGTACTTC
TRBJ1-5 TRBD1 NA TRBV6-6 CASSPELGQMLGVHDQPQHF TGTGCCAGCAGTCCGGAATTGGGACAGATGCTGGGGGTGCACGATCAGCCCCAGCATTTT
TRBJ2-2 NA NA TRBV28 CASSPLGAGTGELFF TGTGCCAGCAGTCCCCTGGGGGCGGGCACCGGGGAGCTGTTTTTT